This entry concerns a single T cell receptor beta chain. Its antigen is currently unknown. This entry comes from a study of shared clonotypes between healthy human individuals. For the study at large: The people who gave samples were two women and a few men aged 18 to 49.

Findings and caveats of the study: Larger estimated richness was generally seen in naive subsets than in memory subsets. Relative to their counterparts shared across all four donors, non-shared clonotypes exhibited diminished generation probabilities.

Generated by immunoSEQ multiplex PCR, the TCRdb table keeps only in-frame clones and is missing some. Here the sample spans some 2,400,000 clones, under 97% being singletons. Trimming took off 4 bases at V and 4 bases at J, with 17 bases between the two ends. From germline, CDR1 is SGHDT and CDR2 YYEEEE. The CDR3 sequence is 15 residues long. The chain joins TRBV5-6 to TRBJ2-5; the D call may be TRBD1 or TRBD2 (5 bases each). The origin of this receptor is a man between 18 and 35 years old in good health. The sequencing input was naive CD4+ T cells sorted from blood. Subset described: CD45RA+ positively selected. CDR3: CASSHDRDGGETQYF. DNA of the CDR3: TGTGCCAGCAGCCATGATCGGGACGGTGGAGAGACCCAGTACTTC.